This T cell receptor beta chain was identified in a study of T cells in Graves' hyperthyroidism and ophthalmopathy. This clonotype has a handful of counts. The V gene end was trimmed by 7 bases and the J gene end by 6 bases; junction bases not matched to a gene: 5. The CDR3 runs to 12 residues. Ophthalmopathy patients had Clinical Activity Score at least 3, NOSPECS grade at least 4, duration under 3 months. The investigators amplified TCR beta CDR3 regions from RNA transcripts. Initially, a first-round RT-PCR of the TCR CDR3 employed the HTBI primer set. TCRdb reprocessed the multiplex PCR reads via MiXCR and lists one record per CDR3 protein. Among hundreds of thousands of distinct CDR3 sequences listed, around 15% were seen once.

The gene calls are TRBV12-3 or TRBV12-4 and TRBJ2-7, with 8 bases matching TRBD2. The sample taken for sequencing was blood. The sequence came from a woman aged 40 to 50 with Graves' ophthalmopathy. CDR3 bases: TGTGCCAGCACCACGGGAGGGGTCGAGCAGTACTTC. This encodes CASTTGGVEQYF.